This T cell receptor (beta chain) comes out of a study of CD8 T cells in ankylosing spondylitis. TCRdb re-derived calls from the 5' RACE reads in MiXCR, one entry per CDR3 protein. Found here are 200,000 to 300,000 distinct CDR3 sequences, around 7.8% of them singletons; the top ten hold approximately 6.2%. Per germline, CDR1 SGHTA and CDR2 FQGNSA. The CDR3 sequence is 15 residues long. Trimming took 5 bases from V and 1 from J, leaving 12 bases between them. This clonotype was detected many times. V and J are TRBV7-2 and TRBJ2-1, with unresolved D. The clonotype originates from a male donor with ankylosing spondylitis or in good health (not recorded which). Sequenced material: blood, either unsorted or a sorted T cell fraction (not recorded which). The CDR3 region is CASSLAGWSYNEQFF. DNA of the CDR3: TGTGCCAGCAGCCTGGCCGGGTGGTCCTACAATGAGCAGTTCTTC.